The 5 T cell receptor beta chains reported below all come from one sample, sequenced in a study of shared clonotypes between healthy human individuals. Sequencing was performed with immunoSEQ multiplex PCR; in TCRdb, only in-frame clones are kept and a portion is missing. The sample contains approximately 590,000 clones, about 95% of which appear only once. Naive CD8 isolation took CD45RO-negative cells positively selected for CCR7 and excluded terminally differentiated effector memory CD45RA+ cells. The source material was naive CD8+ T cells sorted from blood. These receptors originate from a woman aged 25 to 39 in good health.

The chain is built from TRBV28 and TRBJ2-7; tentative D call: TRBD1 (6 bases). The CDR3 consists of 14 residues. CDR1 is MDHEN and CDR2 is SYDVKM in the germline V gene. V was cut by 2 bases and J by 6 bases, with 14 bases left in between. The CDR3 coding sequence is TGTGCCAGCAGTTTACTCGGCAGGGGTAGCGAGCAGTACTTC. Translating it yields CASSLLGRGSEQYF.

V usage is TRBV7-9 and J usage is TRBJ2-1, with no clear D. The germline V gene has CDR1 SEHNR and CDR2 FQNEAQ (reference sequence). The CDR3 consists of 13 residues. The ends were cut back, 4 bases at V and 5 bases at J, with 9 bases in the middle. As DNA, the CDR3 is TGTGCCAGCAGCTCGAGTAGAGACAATGAGCAGTTCTTC. Its protein is CASSSSRDNEQFF. The variable domain in full, with the rest retrieved from reference TRBV7-9 and TRBJ2-1, is DTGVSQNPRHKITKRGQNVTFRCDPISEHNRLYWYRQTLGQGPEFLTYFQNEAQLEKSRLLSDRFSAERPKGSFSTLEIQRTEQGDSAMYLCASSSSRDNEQFFGPGTRLTVL.

The rearrangement joins TRBV11-2 to TRBJ2-1, with TRBD2 matching 11 bases. V dropped 5 bases and J dropped 9; count of bases not matched to a gene: 21. This CDR3 comprises 19 residues. Germline loops: CDR1 SGHAT, CDR2 FQNNGV. The CDR3 DNA is TGTGCCAGCAGCCTACCGACAGGAACCGGGACTAGCGGTTACGGTGAGCAGTTCTTC. Protein product: CASSLPTGTGTSGYGEQFF.

This rearrangement joins TRBV27 to TRBJ1-4, with D uncertain. Germline V gene data show CDR1 as MNHEY and CDR2 as SMNVEV (reference sequence). The CDR3 runs to 12 residues. Trimming took off 7 bases at V and 3 bases at J, with 6 bases between the two ends. The DNA of the CDR3 is TGTGCCAGCAAAGGGTCTAATGAAAAACTGTTTTTT. Translating it yields CASKGSNEKLFF.

The chain carries TRBV5-6 and TRBJ2-7; the match to TRBD2 covers 7 bases. This CDR3 spans 14 amino acids. V shed 1 base, J shed 6 bases, and the junction held 7 bases outside the gene matches. Germline CDR1 reads SGHDT; CDR2 reads YYEEEE. The CDR3 nucleotides are TGTGCCAGCAGCTTGCCAAGCGGGACTGGCGAGCAGTACTTC. Protein sequence: CASSLPSGTGEQYF.